Shown below are 25 T cell receptor beta chains from a single sample sequenced in a study of identical twins. TCRdb re-called the 5' RACE reads through MiXCR, storing one row per CDR3 protein. The sample lists around 240,000 distinct CDR3 sequences, 5.5% to 8% occurring once. These data are also associated with another study on yellow fever vaccine responses in identical twins.

Sample: memory (CD45RO+) T cells sorted from blood. These receptors came from a woman in her late teens or twenties in good health.

The sample holds many counts of this clonotype. V and J are TRBV4-1 and TRBJ2-1; D not resolved. The V and J ends lost 4 bases and 0 bases respectively, with 10 bases between them. Germline CDR1 is MGHRA and CDR2 is YSYEKL. The CDR3 has 15 amino acids. The CDR3 reads CASSPYSSSYNEQFF. The DNA for the CDR3 is TGCGCCAGCAGCCCCTATAGCTCCTCCTACAATGAGCAGTTCTTC.

This clonotype was detected a few times. This chain uses TRBV6-4 with TRBJ2-1; 9 nucleotides align to TRBD2. The junction had 6 bases not matched to a gene; V was cut back by 5 bases and J by 4 bases. Germline CDR1 and CDR2: MRHNA and SNTAGT. The CDR3 covers 15 residues. The CDR3 is CASSSVAGEYNEQFF. The CDR3 DNA reads TGTGCCAGCAGTTCGGTAGCGGGGGAATACAATGAGCAGTTCTTC.

To note about this clonotype: It may be a read error: a sequence one base away is much more abundant. The V gene is TRBV29-1, the J gene TRBJ2-3, with D hard to call. The CDR3 runs to 12 residues. Germline CDR1 is SQVTM and CDR2 is ANQGSEA. Deletions cut 7 bases from V and 3 bases from J, with 11 bases between. The chain's CDR3 is CSAALVTDTQYF. DNA of the CDR3: TGCAGCGCAGCGCTGGTGACAGATACGCAGTATTTT.

This clonotype was counted between two and nine times. The rearrangement joins TRBV24-1 to TRBJ2-1; D possibly matches TRBD1 or TRBD2 (5 bases each). Germline V gene lookup returns CDR1 KGHDR and CDR2 SFDVKD. Between the trimmed V and J ends, which lost 3 bases and 4 bases, there was a span of 9 bases. This CDR3 contains 14 residues. The CDR3 reads CATSDGTAYNEQFF. The CDR3 DNA reads as TGTGCCACCAGTGATGGGACGGCATACAATGAGCAGTTCTTC.

This CDR3 reads CASTKIRRRTSGIAGYNEQFF. Here the CDR3 DNA reads TGTGCCAGCACCAAAATTCGCAGGCGGACTAGCGGGATCGCGGGATACAATGAGCAGTTCTTC. This chain joins TRBV28 and TRBJ2-1, with 12 bases that match TRBD2. Trimming took 7 bases from V and 4 from J; bases not matched to a gene: 23. The CDR3 covers 21 residues. Germline V lookup: CDR1 MDHEN, CDR2 SYDVKM.

This clonotype was detected a few times. The chain uses TRBV6-1 and TRBJ1-2; D not certain. The V gene lost 1 base and the J gene lost 8 bases, with 2 bases spanning the gap. From germline, CDR1 is MNHNS and CDR2 SASEGT. This CDR3 has 10 residues. DNA of the CDR3: TGTGCCAGCAGTGAAGAGGGCTACACCTTC. Protein product: CASSEEGYTF.

There are a few counts of this clonotype. As DNA, the CDR3 is TGCGCCAGCAGCCAAGATTGGGTCCTCAATCAGCCCCAGCATTTT. Residues: CASSQDWVLNQPQHF. V is TRBV4-1 and J is TRBJ1-5; D uncertain. Germline V gene data show CDR1 as MGHRA and CDR2 as YSYEKL. Trimming pared 0 bases from V and 3 bases from J, leaving 9 bases between. The CDR3 sequence is 15 residues long.

This sequence joins TRBV3-1 and TRBJ1-2, with a tentative D call TRBD1 (6 bases). The CDR3 has 15 residues. From germline, CDR1 is LGHDT and CDR2 YNNKEL (reference sequence). Between the trimmed V and J ends, which lost 0 bases and 4 bases, there was a span of 12 bases. The CDR3 DNA sequence: TGTGCCAGCAGCCAAGAAGGTGGACAGCGCTATGGCTACACCTTC. Protein product: CASSQEGGQRYGYTF.

This clonotype has at least ten counts. The chain employs TRBV29-1 and TRBJ1-5; D perhaps matches TRBD1 (6 bases). V was cut by 4 bases and J by 4 bases, with 11 bases left in between. Germline V gives CDR1 SQVTM, CDR2 ANQGSEA. The CDR3 totals 13 residues. DNA of the CDR3: TGCAGCGTTGGGGACACAGGGAATCAGCCCCAGCATTTT. It is translated as CSVGDTGNQPQHF.

This clonotype showed up just a few times. V gene TRBV7-2 combines with J gene TRBJ2-1; D gene uncertain. V lost 5 bases and J 7 bases, leaving 18 bases between the germline ends. Per germline, CDR1 SGHTA and CDR2 FQGNSA. The CDR3 runs to 15 residues. The CDR3 coding sequence is TGTGCCAGCAGCCCTAACTCGATCTACGGGAATGAGCAGTTCTTC. Its protein is CASSPNSIYGNEQFF.

This clonotype was seen a handful of times. The chain couples TRBV28 to TRBJ1-5; possibly TRBD1 for D (5 bases). The V gene's germline CDR1 is MDHEN and CDR2 SYDVKM. This CDR3 has 15 residues. Trimming removed 4 bases from V and 4 bases from J, with 14 bases in between. As DNA, the CDR3 is TGTGCCAGCAGTTCCCAGGGAGAGGGGAATCAGCCCCAGCATTTT. Translating it yields CASSSQGEGNQPQHF. Full variable domain (missing parts from reference TRBV28 and TRBJ1-5): DVKVTQSSRYLVKRTGEKVFLECVQDMDHENMFWYRQDPGLGLRLIYFSYDVKMKEKGDIPEGYSVSREKKERFSLILESASTNQTSMYLCASSSQGEGNQPQHFGDGTRLSIL.

V gene TRBV12-3 or TRBV12-4 combines with J gene TRBJ1-2; D is uncertain. The CDR3 runs to 19 residues. CDR3 sequence reads: CTRSSIVTSLLDVGNGYTF. DNA for the CDR3: TGTACCCGCAGTTCCATTGTGACTTCTCTCCTCGATGTGGGCAATGGCTACACCTTC.

The J gene is TRBJ1-1, the V gene TRBV11-2; tentatively, D is TRBD1 (6 bases). The germline V and J ends were trimmed by 1 base and 0 bases, with 9 bases remaining between them. The CDR3 extends over 15 amino acids. Germline CDR1 is SGHAT and CDR2 is FQNNGV. The CDR3 reads CASSLGGHMNTEAFF. The CDR3 DNA sequence: TGTGCCAGCAGCTTAGGGGGGCATATGAACACTGAAGCTTTCTTT.

The chain uses TRBV13 and TRBJ2-7; D gene unclear. The germline V gene has CDR1 PRHDT and CDR2 FYEKMQ (reference sequence). This CDR3 has 11 amino acids. V lost 0 bases to trimming and J lost 6 bases, with 3 bases between them. CDR3 DNA: TGTGCCAGCAGCTTAGGCCCCGAGCAGTACGTC. It encodes CASSLGPEQYV.

The chain recombines TRBV15 with TRBJ2-7, with D unresolved. Deletions cut 4 bases from V and 7 bases from J, with 20 bases between. Germline CDR1 is LNHNV and CDR2 is YYDKDF (reference sequence). This CDR3 region has 15 residues. The CDR3 DNA reads TGTGCCACCAGCAACACGCCCAGTTTCAGTAGTGAGCAGTACTTC. Translated, it gives CATSNTPSFSSEQYF.

This chain connects TRBV28 to TRBJ2-7, with D perhaps TRBD2 (6 bases). The CDR3 is made up of 14 amino acids. Germline CDR1 and CDR2: MDHEN and SYDVKM. Trimming stripped 10 bases from V and 6 bases from J, with 22 bases between. The CDR3 sequence: CATKEGNVLSEQYF. CDR3 coding DNA: TGTGCCACTAAGGAGGGCAATGTACTATCCGAGCAGTACTTC.

V usage is TRBV28 and J usage is TRBJ2-2; 11 bases map to TRBD2. CDR1 and CDR2 (germline): MDHEN, SYDVKM. Trimming took 7 bases from V and 3 from J; bases not matched to a gene: 4. This CDR3 is built from 15 residues. CDR3: CASTLTSGDTGELFF. CDR3 in DNA: TGTGCCAGCACCCTGACTAGCGGGGACACCGGGGAGCTGTTTTTT.

The rearrangement uses TRBV6-1 and TRBJ2-3; 10 bases are shared with TRBD1. J lost 2 bases, V lost 8 bases, and 10 bases had no gene match. CDR3 length: 16 residues. CDR1 and CDR2 from the germline V gene are MNHNS and SASEGT. This CDR3 reads CASLDRTGGSTDTQYF. CDR3 in DNA: TGTGCCAGCCTTGACAGGACAGGGGGGTCCACAGATACGCAGTATTTT.

This clonotype was seen only a few times. The chain combines TRBV5-4 with TRBJ2-3, with 10 bases that match TRBD2. The germline gives CDR1 SGHNT, CDR2 YYREEE (reference sequence). J gave up 1 base and V 3 bases, and 17 bases lay outside the gene matches. The CDR3 runs to 20 residues. CDR3 DNA: TGTGCCAGCAGCTCAGCCCAACGGCTAGCGGGAGTGACCCGCACAGATACGCAGTATTTT. The encoded protein is CASSSAQRLAGVTRTDTQYF.

This clonotype has just a few counts. The rearrangement uses TRBV20-1 and TRBJ2-4; unclear D gene. This CDR3 spans 16 amino acids. V lost 4 bases and J 0 bases, leaving 16 bases between the germline ends. Germline V gene data show CDR1 as DFQATT and CDR2 as SNEGSKA (reference sequence). CDR3 residues: CSATRPADLAKNIQYF. CDR3 DNA: TGCAGTGCTACTAGGCCCGCCGATCTAGCCAAAAACATTCAGTACTTC.

This chain joins TRBV20-1 and TRBJ2-6; maybe TRBD1 (5 bases). From germline, CDR1 is DFQATT and CDR2 SNEGSKA (reference sequence). The CDR3 is 14 amino acids. With 3 bases removed from V and 0 bases from J, the gap between germline ends came to 6 bases. DNA for the CDR3: TGCAGTGCTAGGGGGCTCTCTGGGGCCAACGTCCTGACTTTC. Translating it yields CSARGLSGANVLTF.

This clonotype was found many times. The genes are TRBV12-3 or TRBV12-4 and TRBJ1-1; the D gene is possibly TRBD1 (6 bases). This CDR3 region has 14 residues. Trimming took off 3 bases at V and 1 base at J, with 9 bases between the two ends. The CDR3 protein is CASSFRDTNTEAFF. Written as DNA, the CDR3 is TGTGCCAGCAGTTTCCGGGACACGAACACTGAAGCTTTCTTT.

This clonotype occurred a few times. J is TRBJ2-2 and V is TRBV12-3 or TRBV12-4; perhaps D is TRBD1 or TRBD2 (5 bases each). Trimming left V 1 base short and J 3 bases short, with 6 bases between. This CDR3 is 14 amino acids long. CDR3 in amino acids: CASSLGGYTGELFF. CDR3 DNA: TGTGCCAGCAGTTTAGGGGGGTACACCGGGGAGCTGTTTTTT.

There are a few counts of this clonotype. The chain has TRBV7-8 and TRBJ2-1, with TRBD1 as a possible D gene (8 bases). V was cut by 0 bases and J by 1 base, with 16 bases left in between. CDR1 is SGHVS, CDR2 FQNEAQ, per germline. This CDR3 has 18 residues. CDR3: CASSLARTGTISYNEQFF. CDR3 bases: TGTGCCAGCAGCTTAGCCAGGACAGGGACTATTTCCTACAATGAGCAGTTCTTC.

This clonotype turned up a few times. The V gene is TRBV28, the J gene TRBJ2-3; 7 bases are a match to TRBD1. Germline V gene data show CDR1 as MDHEN and CDR2 as SYDVKM. With 2 bases clipped from V and 6 bases from J, the junction kept 5 bases outside the gene matches. The CDR3 sequence is 14 residues long. The CDR3 DNA is TGTGCCAGCAGTTTAAACAGGGGTGGGGATACGCAGTATTTT. This gives the protein CASSLNRGGDTQYF.